Sequencing of this T cell receptor beta chain was carried out in a study of CD8+ T cells in alopecia areata. Treatment denoted: oral pan-JAK inhibitor, 5-10 mg twice daily. Sampling of alopecia areata patients yielded lesional scalp punch biopsies as well as peripheral blood. The V gene's germline CDR1 is SGDLS and CDR2 YYNGEE. The germline V and J ends were trimmed by 6 bases and 4 bases, with 10 bases remaining between them. This CDR3 has 12 amino acids. cDNA prepared by RNA extraction and subsequent reverse transcription served as the template for sequencing. Using immunoSEQ multiplex PCR, the repertoire was profiled, and TCRdb retains in-frame clones only, with some absent. The sample records fewer than 250,000 clones, roughly three fifths being singletons.

The sample was CD4+ T cells sorted from blood, taken around week 47, from a patient treated with tofacitinib. The receptor was derived from a human donor with alopecia areata. The chain employs TRBV9 and TRBJ1-2; D is unclear. The CDR3 reads CASNPQVYGYTF. For the CDR3, the DNA is TGTGCCAGCAACCCTCAGGTCTATGGCTACACCTTC.